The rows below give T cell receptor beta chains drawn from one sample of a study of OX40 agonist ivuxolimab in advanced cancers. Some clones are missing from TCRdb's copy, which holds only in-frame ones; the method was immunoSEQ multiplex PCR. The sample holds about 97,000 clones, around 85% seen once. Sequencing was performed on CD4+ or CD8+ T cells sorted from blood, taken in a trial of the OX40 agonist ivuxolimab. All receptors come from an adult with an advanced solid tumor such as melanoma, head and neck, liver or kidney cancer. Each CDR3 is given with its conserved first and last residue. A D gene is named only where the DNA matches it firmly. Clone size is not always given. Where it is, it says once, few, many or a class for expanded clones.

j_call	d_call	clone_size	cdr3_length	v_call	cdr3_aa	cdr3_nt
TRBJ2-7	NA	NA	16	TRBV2	CASSELVGGLSYEQYF	TGTGCCAGCAGTGAATTGGTAGGGGGACTCTCCTACGAGCAGTACTTC
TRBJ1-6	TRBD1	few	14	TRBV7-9	CASLGGRGYSPLHF	TGTGCCAGCTTAGGGGGCCGCGGGTATTCACCCCTCCACTTT
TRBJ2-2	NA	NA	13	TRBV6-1	CASLRQAGGELFF	TGTGCCAGCCTCCGACAGGCAGGCGGGGAGCTGTTTTTT
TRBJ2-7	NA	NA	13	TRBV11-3	CASTDGNSYEQYF	TGTGCCAGCACCGACGGTAACTCCTACGAGCAGTACTTC
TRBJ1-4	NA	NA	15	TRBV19	CASSTEGARVEKLFF	TGTGCCAGTAGTACCGAAGGGGCGCGAGTAGAAAAACTGTTTTTT
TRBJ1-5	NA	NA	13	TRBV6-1	CASIPWGNQPQHF	TGTGCCAGCATTCCCTGGGGCAATCAGCCCCAGCATTTT
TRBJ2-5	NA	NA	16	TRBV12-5	CASGLGTGKSTETQYF	TGTGCTAGTGGTTTGGGAACAGGAAAGTCAACAGAGACCCAGTACTTC
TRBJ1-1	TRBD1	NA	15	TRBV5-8	CASSFLPTGEAEAFF	TGTGCCAGCAGCTTTCTACCGACAGGGGAGGCTGAAGCTTTCTTT
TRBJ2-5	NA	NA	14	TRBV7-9	CASSLYTMGETQYF	TGTGCCAGCAGCTTATACACGATGGGGGAGACCCAGTACTTC
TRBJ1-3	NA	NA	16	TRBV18	CASSERGALSGNTIYF	TGTGCCAGCTCAGAACGAGGGGCCCTCTCTGGAAACACCATATATTTT
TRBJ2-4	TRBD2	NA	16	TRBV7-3	CASSLGGFGAKNIQYF	TGTGCCAGCAGCCTGGGGGGGTTTGGAGCAAAAAACATTCAGTACTTC
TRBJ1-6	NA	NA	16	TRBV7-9	CASSSAGTSSTSPLHF	TGTGCCAGCAGCTCCGCCGGGACTTCATCCACTTCACCCCTCCACTTT
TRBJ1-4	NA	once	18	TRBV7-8	CASSLQRLQGSTNEKLFF	TGTGCCAGCAGCTTGCAGAGGTTACAGGGATCAACTAATGAAAAACTGTTTTTT
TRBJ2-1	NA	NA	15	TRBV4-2	CASSPGPNSNNEQFF	TGTGCCAGCAGCCCCGGACCAAACTCAAACAATGAGCAGTTCTTC
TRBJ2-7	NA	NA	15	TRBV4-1	CASSQGYRVGYEQYF	TGCGCCAGCAGCCAAGGCTACAGGGTAGGCTACGAGCAGTACTTC
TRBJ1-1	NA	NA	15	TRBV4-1	CASSQEGRARTEAFF	TGCGCCAGCAGCCAAGAAGGACGGGCGCGGACTGAAGCTTTCTTT
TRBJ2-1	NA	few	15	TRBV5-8	CASSFSGSSYNEQFF	TGTGCCAGCAGCTTTAGCGGAAGCTCCTACAATGAGCAGTTCTTC
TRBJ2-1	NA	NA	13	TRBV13	CASSPATQREQFF	TGCGCCAGCAGCCCAGCGACTCAGAGAGAGCAGTTCTTC
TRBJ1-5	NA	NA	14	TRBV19	CASSIETGRQPQHF	TGTGCCAGTAGTATAGAAACAGGGCGTCAGCCCCAGCATTTT